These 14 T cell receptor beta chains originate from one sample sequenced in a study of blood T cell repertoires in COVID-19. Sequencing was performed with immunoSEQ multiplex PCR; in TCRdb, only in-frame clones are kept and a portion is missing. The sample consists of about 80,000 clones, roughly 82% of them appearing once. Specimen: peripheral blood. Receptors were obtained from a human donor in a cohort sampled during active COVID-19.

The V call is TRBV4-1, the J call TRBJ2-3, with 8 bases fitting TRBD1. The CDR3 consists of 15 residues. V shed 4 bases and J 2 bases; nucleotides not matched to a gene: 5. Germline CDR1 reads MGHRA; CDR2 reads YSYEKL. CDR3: CASSRGQESTDTQYF. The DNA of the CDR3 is TGCGCCAGCAGCCGGGGACAGGAGTCCACAGATACGCAGTATTTT.

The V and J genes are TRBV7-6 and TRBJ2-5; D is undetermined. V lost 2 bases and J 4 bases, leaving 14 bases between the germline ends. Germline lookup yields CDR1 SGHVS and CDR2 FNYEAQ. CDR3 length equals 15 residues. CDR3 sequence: CASSLLDLGRETQYF. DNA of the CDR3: TGTGCCAGCAGCTTATTAGATCTTGGGCGAGAGACCCAGTACTTC.

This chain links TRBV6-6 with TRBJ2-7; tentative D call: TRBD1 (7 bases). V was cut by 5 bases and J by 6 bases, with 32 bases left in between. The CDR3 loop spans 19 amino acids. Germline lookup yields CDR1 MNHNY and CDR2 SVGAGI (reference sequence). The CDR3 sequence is CASSPTGHLRTGSSSEQYF. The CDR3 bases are TGTGCCAGCAGTCCGACAGGGCACCTTCGGACCGGGAGTTCGAGCGAGCAGTACTTC.

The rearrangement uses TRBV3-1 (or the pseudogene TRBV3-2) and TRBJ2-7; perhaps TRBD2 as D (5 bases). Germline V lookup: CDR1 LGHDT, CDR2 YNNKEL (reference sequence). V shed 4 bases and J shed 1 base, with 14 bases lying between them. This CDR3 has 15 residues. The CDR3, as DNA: TGTGCCAGCAGCCGCTCTACGGAGGTTTCCTACGAGCAGTACTTC. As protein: CASSRSTEVSYEQYF.

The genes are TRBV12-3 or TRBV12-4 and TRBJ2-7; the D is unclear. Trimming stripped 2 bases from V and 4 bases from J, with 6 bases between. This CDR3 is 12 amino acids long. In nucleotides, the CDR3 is TGTGCCAGCAGTTTACCGCGGTACGAGCAGTACTTC. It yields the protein CASSLPRYEQYF.

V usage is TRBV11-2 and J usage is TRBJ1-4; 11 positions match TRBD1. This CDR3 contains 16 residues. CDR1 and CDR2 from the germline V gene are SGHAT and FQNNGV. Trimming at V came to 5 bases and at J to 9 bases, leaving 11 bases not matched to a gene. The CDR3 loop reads CASSPTPGTGGQKLFF. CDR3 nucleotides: TGTGCCAGCAGCCCAACGCCCGGGACAGGGGGTCAAAAACTGTTTTTT. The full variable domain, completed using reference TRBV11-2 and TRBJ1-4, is EAGVAQSPRYKIIEKRQSVAFWCNPISGHATLYWYQQILGQGPKLLIQFQNNGVVDDSQLPKDRFSAERLKGVDSTLKIQPAKLEDSAVYLCASSPTPGTGGQKLFFGSGTQLSVL.

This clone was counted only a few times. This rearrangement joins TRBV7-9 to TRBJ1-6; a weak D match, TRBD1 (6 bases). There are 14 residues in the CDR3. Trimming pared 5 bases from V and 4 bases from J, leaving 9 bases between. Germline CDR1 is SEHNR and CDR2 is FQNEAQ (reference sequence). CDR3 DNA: TGTGCCAGCAGCGACGGACAGTATAATTCACCCCTCCACTTT. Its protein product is CASSDGQYNSPLHF.

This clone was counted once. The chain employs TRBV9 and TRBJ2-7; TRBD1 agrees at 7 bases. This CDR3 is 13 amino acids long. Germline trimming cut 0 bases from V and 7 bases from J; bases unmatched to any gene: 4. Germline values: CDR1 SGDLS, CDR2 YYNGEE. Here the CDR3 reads CASSVGGGDEQYF. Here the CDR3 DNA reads TGTGCCAGCAGCGTAGGAGGGGGCGATGAGCAGTACTTC.

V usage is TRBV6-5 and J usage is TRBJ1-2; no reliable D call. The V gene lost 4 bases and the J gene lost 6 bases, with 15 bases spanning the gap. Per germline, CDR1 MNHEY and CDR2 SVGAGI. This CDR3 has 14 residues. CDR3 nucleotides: TGTGCCAGCAGTTCGGGGAGGGTGCGGAATGGCTACACCTTC. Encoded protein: CASSSGRVRNGYTF.

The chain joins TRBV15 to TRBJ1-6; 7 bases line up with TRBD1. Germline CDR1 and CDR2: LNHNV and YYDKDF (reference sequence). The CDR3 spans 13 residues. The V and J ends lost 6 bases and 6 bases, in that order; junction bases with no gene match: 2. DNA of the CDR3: TGTGCCACCAGGGGGACAGTTAATTCACCCCTCCACTTT. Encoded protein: CATRGTVNSPLHF.

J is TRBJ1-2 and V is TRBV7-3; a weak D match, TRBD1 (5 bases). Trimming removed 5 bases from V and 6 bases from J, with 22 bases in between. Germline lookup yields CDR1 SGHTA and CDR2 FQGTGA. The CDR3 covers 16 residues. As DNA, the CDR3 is TGTGCCAGCAGCCGAAGGGGAGGGCAGACCCGTGATGGCTACACCTTC. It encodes CASSRRGGQTRDGYTF.

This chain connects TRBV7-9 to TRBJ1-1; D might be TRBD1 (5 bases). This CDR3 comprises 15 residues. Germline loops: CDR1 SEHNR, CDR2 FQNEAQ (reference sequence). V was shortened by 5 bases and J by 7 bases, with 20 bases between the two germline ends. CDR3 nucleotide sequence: TGTGCCAGCAGCCCCATCGCGGGGCAGTGGAATGAAGCTTTCTTT. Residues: CASSPIAGQWNEAFF.

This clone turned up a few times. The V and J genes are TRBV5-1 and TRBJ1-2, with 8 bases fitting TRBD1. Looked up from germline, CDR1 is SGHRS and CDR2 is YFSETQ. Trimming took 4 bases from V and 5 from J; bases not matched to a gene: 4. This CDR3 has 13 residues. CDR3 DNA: TGCGCCAGCAGCGAAGGACAGGGTTATGGCTACACCTTC. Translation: CASSEGQGYGYTF.

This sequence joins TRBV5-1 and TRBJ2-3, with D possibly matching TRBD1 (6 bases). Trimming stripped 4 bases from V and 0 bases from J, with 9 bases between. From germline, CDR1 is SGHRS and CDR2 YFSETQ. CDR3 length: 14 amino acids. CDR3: CASSTDSSTDTQYF. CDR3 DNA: TGCGCCAGCAGCACGGACAGTAGCACAGATACGCAGTATTTT.